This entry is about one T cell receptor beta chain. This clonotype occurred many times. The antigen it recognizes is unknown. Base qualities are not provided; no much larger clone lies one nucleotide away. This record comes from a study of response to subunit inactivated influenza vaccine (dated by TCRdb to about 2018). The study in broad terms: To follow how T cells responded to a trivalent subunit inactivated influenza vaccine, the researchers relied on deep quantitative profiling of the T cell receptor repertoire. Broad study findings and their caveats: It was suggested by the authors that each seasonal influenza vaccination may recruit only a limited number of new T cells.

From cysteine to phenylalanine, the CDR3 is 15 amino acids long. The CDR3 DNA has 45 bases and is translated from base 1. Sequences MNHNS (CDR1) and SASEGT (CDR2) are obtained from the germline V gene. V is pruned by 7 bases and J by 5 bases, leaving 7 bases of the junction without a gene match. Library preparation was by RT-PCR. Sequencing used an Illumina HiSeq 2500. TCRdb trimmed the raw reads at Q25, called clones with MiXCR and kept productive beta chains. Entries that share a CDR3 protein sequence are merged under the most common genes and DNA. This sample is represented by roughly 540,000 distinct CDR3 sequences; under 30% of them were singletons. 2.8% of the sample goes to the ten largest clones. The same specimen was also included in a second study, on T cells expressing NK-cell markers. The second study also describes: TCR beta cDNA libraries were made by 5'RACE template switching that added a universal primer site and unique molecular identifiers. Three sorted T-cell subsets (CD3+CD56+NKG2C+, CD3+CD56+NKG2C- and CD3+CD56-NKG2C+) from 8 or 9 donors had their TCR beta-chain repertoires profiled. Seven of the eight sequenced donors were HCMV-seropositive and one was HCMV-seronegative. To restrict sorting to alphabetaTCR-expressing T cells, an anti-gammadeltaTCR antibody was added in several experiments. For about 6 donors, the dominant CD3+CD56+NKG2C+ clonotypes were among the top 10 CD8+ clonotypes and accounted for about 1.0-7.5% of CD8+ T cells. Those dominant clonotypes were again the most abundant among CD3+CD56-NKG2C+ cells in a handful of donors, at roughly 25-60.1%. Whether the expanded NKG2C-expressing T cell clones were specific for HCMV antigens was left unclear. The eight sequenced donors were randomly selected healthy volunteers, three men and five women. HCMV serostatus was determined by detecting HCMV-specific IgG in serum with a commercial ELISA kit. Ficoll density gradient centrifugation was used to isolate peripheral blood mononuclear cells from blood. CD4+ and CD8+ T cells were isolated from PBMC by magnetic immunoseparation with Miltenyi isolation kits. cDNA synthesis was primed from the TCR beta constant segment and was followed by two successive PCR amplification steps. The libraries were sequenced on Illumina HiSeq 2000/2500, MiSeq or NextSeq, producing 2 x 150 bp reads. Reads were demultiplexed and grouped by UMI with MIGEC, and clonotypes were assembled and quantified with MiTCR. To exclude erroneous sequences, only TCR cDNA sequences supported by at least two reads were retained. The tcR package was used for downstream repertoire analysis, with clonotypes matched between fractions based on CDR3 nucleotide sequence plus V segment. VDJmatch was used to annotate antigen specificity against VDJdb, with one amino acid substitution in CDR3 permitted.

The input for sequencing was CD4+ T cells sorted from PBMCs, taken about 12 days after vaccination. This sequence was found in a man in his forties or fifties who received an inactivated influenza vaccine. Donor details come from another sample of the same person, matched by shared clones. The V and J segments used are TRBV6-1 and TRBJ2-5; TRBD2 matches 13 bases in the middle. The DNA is TGTGCCAGCAACTCACTAGCGGGAGGGTGGGAGACCCAGTACTTC. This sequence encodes CASNSLAGGWETQYF.